This T cell receptor (beta chain) originates from a study of Ad26.COV2.S vaccination and SARS-CoV-2 variants. As for treatment: about 20 received Ad26.COV2.S at low or high dose, single or two shots; a few received placebo; per-sample allocation not given. Specimens were obtained on day 63 following the first vaccine or placebo injection. Generated by immunoSEQ multiplex PCR, the TCRdb table keeps only in-frame clones and is missing some. The repertoire holds over 400,000 clones, with roughly 87% as singletons. The germline gives CDR1 LNHDA, CDR2 SQIVND (reference sequence). V dropped 1 base and J dropped 6 bases, with 16 bases sitting between them. The CDR3 sequence is 15 residues long.

The chain is built from TRBV19 and TRBJ2-7; D is possibly TRBD1 or TRBD2 (6 bases each). This clonotype was sampled from a person between 18 and 65 years old who received the Ad26.COV2.S COVID-19 vaccine or a placebo. This specimen consisted of peripheral blood, obtained in a trial of Ad26.COV2.S vaccine versus placebo. CDR3 sequence: CASSIVRTGRREQYF. DNA for the CDR3: TGTGCCAGTAGTATAGTCAGAACAGGGAGGCGCGAGCAGTACTTC.